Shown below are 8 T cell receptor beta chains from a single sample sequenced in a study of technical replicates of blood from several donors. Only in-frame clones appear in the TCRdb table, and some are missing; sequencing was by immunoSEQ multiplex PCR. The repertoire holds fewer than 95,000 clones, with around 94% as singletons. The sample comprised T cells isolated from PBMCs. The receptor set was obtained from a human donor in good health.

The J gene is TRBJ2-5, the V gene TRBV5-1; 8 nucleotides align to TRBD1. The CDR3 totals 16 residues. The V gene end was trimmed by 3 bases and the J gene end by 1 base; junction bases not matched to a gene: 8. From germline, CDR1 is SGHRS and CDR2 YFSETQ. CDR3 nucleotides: TGCGCCAGCAGCTCCCGGGACAGGCTTCCCCAAGAGACCCAGTACTTC. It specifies CASSSRDRLPQETQYF.

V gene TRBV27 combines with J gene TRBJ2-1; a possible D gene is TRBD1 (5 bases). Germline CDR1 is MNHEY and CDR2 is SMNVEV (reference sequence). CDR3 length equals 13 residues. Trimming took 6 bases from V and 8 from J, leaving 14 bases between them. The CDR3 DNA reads TGTGCCAGCAGCGCAGGGAATGGGGATGAGCAGTTCTTC. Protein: CASSAGNGDEQFF.

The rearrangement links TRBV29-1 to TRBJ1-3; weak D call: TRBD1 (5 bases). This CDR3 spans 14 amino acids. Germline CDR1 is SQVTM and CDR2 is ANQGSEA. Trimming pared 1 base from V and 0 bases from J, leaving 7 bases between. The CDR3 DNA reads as TGCAGCGTTGAAGCAGGGATCTCTGGAAACACCATATATTTT. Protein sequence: CSVEAGISGNTIYF.

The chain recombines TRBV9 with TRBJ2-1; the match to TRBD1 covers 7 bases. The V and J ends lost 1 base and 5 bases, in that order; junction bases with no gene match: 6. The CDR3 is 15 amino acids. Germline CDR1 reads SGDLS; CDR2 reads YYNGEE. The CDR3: CASSVTGVYDNEQFF. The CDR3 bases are TGTGCCAGCAGCGTAACAGGGGTCTACGACAATGAGCAGTTCTTC.

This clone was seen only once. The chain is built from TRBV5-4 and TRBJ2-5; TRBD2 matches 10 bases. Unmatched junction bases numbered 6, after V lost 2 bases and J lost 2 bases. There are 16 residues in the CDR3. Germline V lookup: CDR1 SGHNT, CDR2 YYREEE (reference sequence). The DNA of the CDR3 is TGTGCCAGCAGCTTCCAGCGGGGGGGCGGGCAAGAGACCCAGTACTTC. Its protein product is CASSFQRGGGQETQYF.

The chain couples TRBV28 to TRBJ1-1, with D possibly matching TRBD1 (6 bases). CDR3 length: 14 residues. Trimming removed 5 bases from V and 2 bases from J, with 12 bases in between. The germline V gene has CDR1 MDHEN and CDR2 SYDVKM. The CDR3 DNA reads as TGTGCCAGCAGTGAACAGGGTTTTAACACTGAAGCTTTCTTT. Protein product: CASSEQGFNTEAFF.

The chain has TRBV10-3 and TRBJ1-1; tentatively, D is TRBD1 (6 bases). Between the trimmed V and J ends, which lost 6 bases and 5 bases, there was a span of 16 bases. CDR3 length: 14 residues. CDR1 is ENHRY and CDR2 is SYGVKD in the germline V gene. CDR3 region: CAISHGQITTEAFF. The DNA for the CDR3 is TGTGCCATCAGCCACGGACAGATAACGACTGAAGCTTTCTTT.

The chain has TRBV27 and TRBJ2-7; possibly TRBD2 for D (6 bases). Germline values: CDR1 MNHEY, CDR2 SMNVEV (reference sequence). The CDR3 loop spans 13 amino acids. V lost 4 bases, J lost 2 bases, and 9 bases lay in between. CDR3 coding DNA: TGTGCCAGCAGTTCGGAGGGACCCTACGAGCAGTACTTC. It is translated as CASSSEGPYEQYF.